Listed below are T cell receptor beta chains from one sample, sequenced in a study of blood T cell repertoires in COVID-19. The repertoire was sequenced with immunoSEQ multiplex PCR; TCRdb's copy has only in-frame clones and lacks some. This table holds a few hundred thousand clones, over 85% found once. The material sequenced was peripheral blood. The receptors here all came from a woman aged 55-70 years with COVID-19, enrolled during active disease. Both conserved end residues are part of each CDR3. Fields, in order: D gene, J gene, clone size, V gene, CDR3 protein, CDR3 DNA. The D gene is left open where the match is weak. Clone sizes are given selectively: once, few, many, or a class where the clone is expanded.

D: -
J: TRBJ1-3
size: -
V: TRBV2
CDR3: CASSGQLLSGNTIYF
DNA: TGTGCCAGCAGTGGACAGCTCCTCTCTGGAAACACCATATATTTT

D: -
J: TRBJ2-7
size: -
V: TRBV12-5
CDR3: CASAQASGSEQYF
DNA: TGTGCTAGCGCCCAAGCGTCGGGGTCCGAGCAGTACTTC

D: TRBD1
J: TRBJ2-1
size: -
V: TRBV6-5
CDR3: CASMPGQLYNEQFF
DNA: TGTGCCAGCATGCCGGGACAGCTATACAATGAGCAGTTCTTC

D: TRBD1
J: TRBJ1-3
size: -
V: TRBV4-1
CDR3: CASSQDPGQLRNTIYF
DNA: TGCGCCAGCAGCCAAGACCCGGGACAGCTAAGAAACACCATATATTTT

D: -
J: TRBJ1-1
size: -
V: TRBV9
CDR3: CASSVAQGSTEAFF
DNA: TGTGCCAGCAGCGTAGCTCAGGGATCCACTGAAGCTTTCTTT

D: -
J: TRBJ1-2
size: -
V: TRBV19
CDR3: CASSIPRGANYGYTF
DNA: TGTGCCAGTAGTATACCCAGGGGAGCTAACTATGGCTACACCTTC

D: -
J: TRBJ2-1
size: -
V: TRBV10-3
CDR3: CAISESVTSYNEQFF
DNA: TGTGCCATCAGTGAGTCGGTTACTTCCTACAATGAGCAGTTCTTC

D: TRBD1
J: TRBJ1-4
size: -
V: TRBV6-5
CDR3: CASSYSNRGEEKLFF
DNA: TGTGCCAGCAGTTACTCTAACAGGGGGGAGGAAAAACTGTTTTTT

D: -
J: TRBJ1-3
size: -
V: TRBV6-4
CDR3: CASKTGTHAGNTIYF
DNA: TGTGCCAGCAAGACCGGGACACATGCTGGAAACACCATATATTTT

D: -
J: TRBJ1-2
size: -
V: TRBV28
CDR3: CASSSQGNYGYTF
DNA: TGTGCCAGCAGTTCCCAGGGAAACTATGGCTACACCTTC

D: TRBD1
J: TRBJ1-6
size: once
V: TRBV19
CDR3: CASRGQGLSPLHF
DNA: TGTGCCAGTCGGGGACAGGGTTTATCACCCCTCCACTTT

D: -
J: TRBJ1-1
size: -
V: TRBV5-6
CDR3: CASSFGLSNTEAFF
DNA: TGTGCCAGCAGCTTCGGGTTATCGAACACTGAAGCTTTCTTT

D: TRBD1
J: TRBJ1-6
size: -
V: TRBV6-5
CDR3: CASSYSGQGHSPLHF
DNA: TGTGCCAGCAGTTACTCGGGACAGGGGCACTCACCCCTCCACTTT

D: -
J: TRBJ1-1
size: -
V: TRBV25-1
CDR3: CASGLRAGATEAFF
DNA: TGTGCCAGCGGACTCCGGGCGGGGGCCACTGAAGCTTTCTTT

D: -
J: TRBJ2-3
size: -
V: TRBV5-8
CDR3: CASSLGPARGRGDTQYF
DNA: TGTGCCAGCAGCTTGGGTCCAGCCCGAGGGCGTGGAGATACGCAGTATTTT

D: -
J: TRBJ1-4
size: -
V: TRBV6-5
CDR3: CASSYSGSSGEKLFF
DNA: TGTGCCAGCAGTTACAGCGGATCCTCGGGTGAAAAACTGTTTTTT

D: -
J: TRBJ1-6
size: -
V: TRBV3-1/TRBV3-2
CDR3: CASSLGGGYNSPLHF
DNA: TGTGCCAGCAGCCTCGGTGGTGGCTATAATTCACCCCTCCACTTT

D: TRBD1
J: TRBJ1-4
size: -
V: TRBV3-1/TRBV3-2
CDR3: CATKRQGSNEKLFF
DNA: TGTGCCACAAAGCGACAGGGGTCTAATGAAAAACTGTTTTTT

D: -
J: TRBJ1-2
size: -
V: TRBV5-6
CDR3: CASSLGTAYGYTF
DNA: TGTGCCAGCAGCTTGGGGACAGCCTATGGCTACACCTTC

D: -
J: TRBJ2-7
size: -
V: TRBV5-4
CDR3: CASSLGGPEQYF
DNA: TGTGCCAGCAGCTTGGGGGGGCCCGAGCAGTACTTC

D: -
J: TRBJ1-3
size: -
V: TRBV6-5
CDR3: CASRDFISGNTIYF
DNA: TGTGCCAGCAGGGACTTTATCTCTGGAAACACCATATATTTT

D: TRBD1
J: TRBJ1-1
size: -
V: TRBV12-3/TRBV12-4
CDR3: CASRGQGGTEAFF
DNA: TGTGCCAGCAGGGGACAGGGTGGGACTGAAGCTTTCTTT

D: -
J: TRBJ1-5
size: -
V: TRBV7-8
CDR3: CASSLLGSNQPQHF
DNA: TGTGCCAGCAGCCTCCTCGGGAGCAATCAGCCCCAGCATTTT

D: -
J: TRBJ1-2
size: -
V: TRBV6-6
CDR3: CASSPGTHSNYGYTF
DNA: TGTGCCAGCAGCCCCGGGACACATTCTAACTATGGCTACACCTTC

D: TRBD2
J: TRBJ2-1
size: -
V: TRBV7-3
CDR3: CASSSSSGSGYNEQFF
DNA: TGTGCCAGCAGCTCCTCTAGCGGGAGTGGCTACAATGAGCAGTTCTTC

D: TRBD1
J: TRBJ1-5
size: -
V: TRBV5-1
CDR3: CASSPGQGNSQPQHF
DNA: TGCGCCAGCAGCCCGGGACAGGGGAATTCTCAGCCCCAGCATTTT

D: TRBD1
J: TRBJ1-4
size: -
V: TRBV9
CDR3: CASSDSTGTVNEKLFF
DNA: TGTGCCAGCAGCGACTCGACCGGGACAGTGAATGAAAAACTGTTTTTT

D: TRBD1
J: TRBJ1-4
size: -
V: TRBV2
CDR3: CASTPILRTGGGEKLFF
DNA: TGTGCCAGCACCCCAATCCTCCGGACAGGGGGTGGTGAAAAACTGTTTTTT

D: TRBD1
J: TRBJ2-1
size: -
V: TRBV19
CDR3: CASRKGDRVAYNEQFF
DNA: TGTGCCAGTAGAAAGGGGGACAGGGTGGCCTACAATGAGCAGTTCTTC

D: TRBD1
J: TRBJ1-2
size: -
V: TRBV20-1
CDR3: CSASPITGGAFGGYTF
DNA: TGCAGTGCTAGTCCAATAACAGGGGGCGCTTTCGGTGGCTACACCTTC

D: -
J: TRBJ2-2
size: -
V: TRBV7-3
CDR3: CASSSSRGWTGELFF
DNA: TGTGCCAGCAGCTCAAGCCGAGGATGGACCGGGGAGCTGTTTTTT

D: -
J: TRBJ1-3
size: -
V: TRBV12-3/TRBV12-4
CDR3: CASSWGNTIYF
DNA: TGTGCCAGCAGTTGGGGCAACACCATATATTTT

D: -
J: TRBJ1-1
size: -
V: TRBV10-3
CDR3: CAISQDGGEAFF
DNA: TGTGCCATCAGCCAGGACGGGGGTGAAGCTTTCTTT

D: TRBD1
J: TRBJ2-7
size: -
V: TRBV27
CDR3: CASRSFLRDRGSYEQYF
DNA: TGTGCCAGCAGATCTTTCCTCCGGGACAGGGGCTCCTACGAGCAGTACTTC

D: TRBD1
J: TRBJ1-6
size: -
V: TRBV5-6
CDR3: CASSLMGGQGDSPLHF
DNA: TGTGCCAGCAGCTTGATGGGGGGACAGGGTGATTCACCCCTCCACTTT

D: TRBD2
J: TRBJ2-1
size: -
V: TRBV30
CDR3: CAWSGRRGENNEQFF
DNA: TGTGCCTGGAGTGGAAGGCGGGGGGAAAACAATGAGCAGTTCTTC

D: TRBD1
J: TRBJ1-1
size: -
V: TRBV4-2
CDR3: CASSRTGLNTEAFF
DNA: TGTGCCAGCAGCCGGACAGGACTGAACACTGAAGCTTTCTTT

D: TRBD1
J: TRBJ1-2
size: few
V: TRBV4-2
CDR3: CASSQPGQRNYGYTF
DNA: TGTGCCAGCAGCCAGCCGGGACAGCGTAACTATGGCTACACCTTC

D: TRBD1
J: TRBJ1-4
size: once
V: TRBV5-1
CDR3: CASSRQGAGEKLFF
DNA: TGCGCCAGCAGTCGCCAGGGGGCGGGTGAAAAACTGTTTTTT

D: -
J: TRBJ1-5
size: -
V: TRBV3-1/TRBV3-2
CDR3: CASSQGGSGQPQHF
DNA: TGTGCCAGCAGCCAAGGAGGGTCGGGTCAGCCCCAGCATTTT

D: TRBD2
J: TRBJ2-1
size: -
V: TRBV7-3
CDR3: CASSLTPRGTSYNEQFF
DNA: TGTGCCAGCAGCTTAACTCCGCGGGGGACCTCCTACAATGAGCAGTTCTTC

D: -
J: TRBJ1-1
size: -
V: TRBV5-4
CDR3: CASSFDASGTEAFF
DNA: TGTGCCAGCAGCTTCGATGCATCCGGGACTGAAGCTTTCTTT

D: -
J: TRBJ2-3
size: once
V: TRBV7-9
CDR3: CASRKSWGGADTDTQYF
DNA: TGTGCCAGCCGCAAGTCATGGGGCGGAGCAGACACAGATACGCAGTATTTT

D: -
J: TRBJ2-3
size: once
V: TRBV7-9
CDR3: CATGHLTTTDTQYF
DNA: TGTGCCACGGGACACCTTACCACCACAGATACGCAGTATTTT

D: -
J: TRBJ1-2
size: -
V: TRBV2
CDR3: CASSDRDGYTF
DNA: TGTGCCAGCAGTGACAGGGATGGCTACACCTTC

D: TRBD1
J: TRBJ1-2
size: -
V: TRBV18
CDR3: CASSPKQGAYGYTF
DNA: TGTGCCAGCTCACCGAAACAGGGGGCTTATGGCTACACCTTC

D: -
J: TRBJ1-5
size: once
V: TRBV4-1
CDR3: CASSQVGRPNQPQHF
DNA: TGCGCCAGCAGCCAAGTTGGGCGCCCGAATCAGCCCCAGCATTTT

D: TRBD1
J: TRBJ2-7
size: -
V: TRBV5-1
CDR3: CASSLDTGVQYF
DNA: TGCGCCAGCAGCTTGGACACAGGGGTGCAGTACTTC

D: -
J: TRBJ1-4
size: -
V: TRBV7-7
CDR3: CASSLEHGKKLFF
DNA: TGTGCTAGCAGCTTAGAACATGGCAAAAAACTGTTTTTT

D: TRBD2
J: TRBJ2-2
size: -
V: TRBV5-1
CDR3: CASSPSGGFTGELFF
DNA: TGCGCCAGCAGCCCAAGCGGGGGGTTCACCGGGGAGCTGTTTTTT

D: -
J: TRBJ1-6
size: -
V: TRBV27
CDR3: CASSLVGVTPNSPLHF
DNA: TGTGCCAGCAGCCTTGTCGGGGTAACGCCGAATTCACCCCTCCACTTT

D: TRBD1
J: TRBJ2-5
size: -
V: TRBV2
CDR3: CASERQGVRTQYF
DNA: TGTGCCAGCGAAAGACAGGGAGTAAGGACCCAGTACTTC

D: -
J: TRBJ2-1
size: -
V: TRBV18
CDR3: CASSLPILGLGYNEQFF
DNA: TGTGCCAGCTCACTCCCCATACTAGGTCTGGGCTACAATGAGCAGTTCTTC

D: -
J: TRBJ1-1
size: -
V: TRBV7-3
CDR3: CASSFGEEAFF
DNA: TGTGCCAGCAGCTTTGGGGAGGAAGCTTTCTTT